This paragraph reports one TCR beta chain. Antigen: not known. Together with a sample-barcoded 5' primer, a J-beta primer mix was included in a second PCR lasting roughly 7 to 11 cycles. TCRdb passed the 5' RACE reads through MiXCR, listing each CDR3 protein once. The data contain 1.5 million to 2 million distinct CDR3 sequences, around 42% of them seen just once; the ten biggest clones take up roughly 23%. The germline gives CDR1 DFQATT, CDR2 SNEGSKA (reference sequence). This CDR3 spans 15 amino acids. V lost 6 bases and J lost 7, with 25 bases in between. These data originate in a study of blood T cells in healthy people across ages. The donors, healthy Caucasians from Russia, were aged roughly 6 to 90. Regarding the study as a whole: The study could not conclusively compare naive and antigen-experienced cells, given its unsorted PBMCs. Older age went with lower TCR beta diversity per million T cells, in a roughly linear way. Strong correlation existed between TCR beta diversity and naive T cell percentage.

This sequence originates from a human donor in good health. V and J are TRBV20-1 and TRBJ2-7; perhaps TRBD2 as D (8 bases). The sample comprised blood. The CDR3: CSAREGDREAGEQYF. The CDR3 nucleotides read TGCAGTGCCCGGGAGGGCGACAGGGAGGCGGGTGAGCAGTACTTC.